Given below is one T cell receptor beta chain in context. Its specificity is unknown. This CDR3 has 15 residues. V lost 6 bases to trimming and J lost 2 bases; unmatched junction nucleotides: 4. Per germline, CDR1 MGHRA and CDR2 YSYEKL. Measured with immunoSEQ multiplex PCR; TCRdb has only the in-frame clones, and not every one. The sample records under 200,000 clones, 94% being singletons. These data come from a study of T cell responses to AZD1222 COVID-19 vaccine. Study results and caveats: Once two AZD1222 doses were given, Spike-specific TCR breadth and depth went up.

The sample consisted of peripheral blood, taken on day 0 of AZD1222 vaccination. The sequence came from an adult in good health. This chain uses TRBV4-1 with TRBJ2-1; 10 bases are shared with TRBD2. The CDR3 DNA sequence: TGCGCCAGCAGTCCAGGACTAGCGGCCTACAATGAGCAGTTCTTC. Its protein is CASSPGLAAYNEQFF.